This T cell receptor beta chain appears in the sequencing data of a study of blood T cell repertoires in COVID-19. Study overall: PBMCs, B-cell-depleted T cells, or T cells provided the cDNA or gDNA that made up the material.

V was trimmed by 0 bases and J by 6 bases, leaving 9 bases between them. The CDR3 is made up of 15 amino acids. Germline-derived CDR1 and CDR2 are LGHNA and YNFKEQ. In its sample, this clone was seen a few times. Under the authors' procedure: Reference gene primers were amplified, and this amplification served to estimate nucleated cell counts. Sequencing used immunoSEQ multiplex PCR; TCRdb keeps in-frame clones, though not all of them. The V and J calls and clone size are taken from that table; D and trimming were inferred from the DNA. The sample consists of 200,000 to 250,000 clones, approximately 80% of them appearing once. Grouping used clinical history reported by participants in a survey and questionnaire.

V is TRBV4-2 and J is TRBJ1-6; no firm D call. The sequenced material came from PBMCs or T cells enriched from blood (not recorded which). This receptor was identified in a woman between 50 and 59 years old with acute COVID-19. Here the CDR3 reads CASSQDAQINSPLHF. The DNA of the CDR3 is TGTGCCAGCAGCCAAGATGCACAAATTAATTCACCCCTCCACTTT.